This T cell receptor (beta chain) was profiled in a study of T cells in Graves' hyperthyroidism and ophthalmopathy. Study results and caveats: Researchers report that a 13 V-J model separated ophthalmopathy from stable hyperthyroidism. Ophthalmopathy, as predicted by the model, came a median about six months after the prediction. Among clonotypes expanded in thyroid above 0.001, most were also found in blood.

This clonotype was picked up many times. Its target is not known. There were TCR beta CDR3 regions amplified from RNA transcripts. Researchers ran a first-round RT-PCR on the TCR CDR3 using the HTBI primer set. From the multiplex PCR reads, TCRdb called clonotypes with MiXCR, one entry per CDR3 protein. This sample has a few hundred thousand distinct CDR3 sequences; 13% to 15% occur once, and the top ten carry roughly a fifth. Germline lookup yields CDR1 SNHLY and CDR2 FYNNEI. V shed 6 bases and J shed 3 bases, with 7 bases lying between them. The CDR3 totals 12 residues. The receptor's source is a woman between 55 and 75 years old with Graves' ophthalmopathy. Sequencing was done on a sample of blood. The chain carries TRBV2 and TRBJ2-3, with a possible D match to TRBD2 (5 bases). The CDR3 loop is CASSWETDTQYF. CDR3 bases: TGTGCCAGCAGCTGGGAGACAGATACGCAGTATTTT.